The 26 T cell receptor beta chains in this list originate from one sample, sequenced in a study of blood T cell repertoires in COVID-19. Some clones are missing from TCRdb's copy, which holds only in-frame ones; the method was immunoSEQ multiplex PCR. The sample has roughly 250,000 clones, approximately 84% seen once; the top ten hold more than 15%. What was sequenced was peripheral blood. These receptors were taken from a person aged 65-85 years with COVID-19, enrolled during active disease.

The chain joins TRBV3-1 (or the pseudogene TRBV3-2) to TRBJ1-3; no clear D gene. Germline values: CDR1 LGHDT, CDR2 YNNKEL (reference sequence). The CDR3 runs 15 residues. Trimming cost V 1 base and J 2 bases, with 9 bases left between them. CDR3 amino acids: CASSQVTATGNTIYF. The CDR3 DNA sequence: TGTGCCAGCAGCCAAGTAACAGCAACTGGAAACACCATATATTTT.

This clone was detected only a few times. The rearrangement uses TRBV14 and TRBJ2-1; 10 nucleotides match TRBD2. J gave up 6 bases and V 6 bases, and 2 bases lay outside the gene matches. This CDR3 has 13 residues. Germline V gene lookup returns CDR1 SGHDN and CDR2 FVKESK. The CDR3 loop is CASRLAGGNEQFF. The CDR3 DNA follows: TGTGCCAGCAGGTTAGCGGGGGGCAATGAGCAGTTCTTC.

The V call is TRBV19, the J call TRBJ2-1; TRBD2 is a possible D gene (6 bases). V shed 1 base and J shed 2 bases, with 12 bases lying between them. The CDR3 runs 16 residues. The germline V gene encodes CDR1 LNHDA and CDR2 SQIVND (reference sequence). In DNA, the CDR3 is TGTGCCAGTAGTATAGGTAGCCGCGGGGCCTACAATGAGCAGTTCTTC. This translates into CASSIGSRGAYNEQFF.

V is TRBV6-5 and J is TRBJ2-1; D is perhaps TRBD1 (6 bases). CDR1 MNHEY and CDR2 SVGAGI come from the germline V gene. The CDR3 is 16 residues long. Trimming removed 1 base from V and 0 bases from J, with 10 bases in between. CDR3 sequence (DNA): TGTGCCAGCAGTTACTTTACAGGGAGCTCCTACAATGAGCAGTTCTTC. It encodes CASSYFTGSSYNEQFF.

This rearrangement joins TRBV6-6 to TRBJ1-4, with D unresolved. Per the germline V gene, CDR1 is MNHNY and CDR2 is SVGAGI (reference sequence). The CDR3 length is 14 residues. Trimming stripped 0 bases from V and 3 bases from J, with 5 bases between. The CDR3, as DNA: TGTGCCAGCAGTTACTCCCTCTCTAATGAAAAACTGTTTTTT. It specifies CASSYSLSNEKLFF.

This clone has just a few counts. The chain recombines TRBV27 with TRBJ1-5; 12 bases match TRBD1. With 5 bases clipped from V and 2 bases from J, the junction kept 7 bases outside the gene matches. CDR1 is MNHEY and CDR2 is SMNVEV in the germline V gene (reference sequence). The length of the CDR3 is 17 residues. CDR3 DNA sequence: TGTGCCAGCAGTGGGACAGGGGGCTCTCTGCGCAATCAGCCCCAGCATTTT. Its translation is CASSGTGGSLRNQPQHF.

Only a few counts were recorded for this clone. V is TRBV7-6 and J is TRBJ2-7, with 7 bases identical to TRBD2. J lost 3 bases, V lost 5 bases, and 19 bases had no gene match. This CDR3 contains 18 residues. Germline CDR1 SGHVS, CDR2 FNYEAQ. The CDR3 bases are TGTGCCAGCAGCCCCACCGGGGGGAGCCAGGAAATCTTCTACGAGCAGTACTTC. It specifies CASSPTGGSQEIFYEQYF.

The chain links TRBV11-3 to TRBJ2-2, with TRBD2 matching over 10 bases. Trimming cost V 1 base and J 6 bases; bases outside gene matches: 5. The germline V gene has CDR1 SGHNT and CDR2 YENEEA. The CDR3 contains 16 residues. CDR3 coding DNA: TGTGCCAGCAGCTTAGGTTTGCTAGCGGGAGCCGGGGAGCTGTTTTTT. Translating gives CASSLGLLAGAGELFF. Combining the CDR3 with reference TRBV11-3 and TRBJ2-2 gives the whole variable domain EAGVVQSPRYKIIEKKQPVAFWCNPISGHNTLYWYLQNLGQGPELLIRYENEEAVDDSQLPKDRFSAERLKGVDSTLKIQPAELGDSAVYLCASSLGLLAGAGELFFGEGSRLTVL.

The chain joins TRBV10-1 to TRBJ2-3; D remains unclear. The V end lost 8 bases, the J end lost 0 bases, and 21 bases lay between the germline ends. CDR3 length: 17 amino acids. Germline V lookup: CDR1 WNHNN, CDR2 SYGVQD (reference sequence). The CDR3 here is CASFIQSPGPSTDTQYF. The CDR3 DNA follows: TGCGCCAGCTTCATTCAATCGCCAGGCCCTAGCACAGATACGCAGTATTTT.

V is TRBV23-1 and J is TRBJ1-2; D is perhaps TRBD1 (6 bases). TRBV23-1 is known as an ORF, though its function is uncertain. The CDR3 spans 14 residues. Trimming removed 4 bases at V and 5 bases at J, with 14 bases between. The CDR3 region has the DNA TGCGCCAGCAGTCGAACAGGGTACAAGTATGGCTACACCTTC. It translates to CASSRTGYKYGYTF.

The gene calls are TRBV5-6 and TRBJ1-2; D is perhaps TRBD1 (6 bases). Trimming took off 2 bases at V and 4 bases at J, with 15 bases between the two ends. The germline V gene encodes CDR1 SGHDT and CDR2 YYEEEE. The CDR3 runs to 15 residues. CDR3 sequence reads: CASSFSFGRGYGYTF. Here the CDR3 DNA reads TGTGCCAGCAGCTTTTCGTTCGGCAGGGGCTATGGCTACACCTTC.

The chain is built from TRBV19 and TRBJ1-6, with D hard to call. Germline lookup yields CDR1 LNHDA and CDR2 SQIVND (reference sequence). The CDR3 has 10 amino acids. Trimming pared 9 bases from V and 15 bases from J, leaving 12 bases between. In nucleotides, the CDR3 is TGTGCCAGCCGAGGCTCGGTCCTCCACTTT. Its protein product is CASRGSVLHF.

J is TRBJ1-1 and V is TRBV11-1; possibly TRBD1 for D (6 bases). The CDR3 runs 13 residues. Germline V CDR1 and CDR2: SGHAT, FQDESV (reference sequence). Trimming cost V 0 bases and J 7 bases, with 9 bases left between them. Written as DNA, the CDR3 is TGTGCCAGCAGCTTAGCTTCAGGGGATGAAGCTTTCTTT. This gives the protein CASSLASGDEAFF.

The CDR3 spells CASSTTGGQTEAFF. DNA for the CDR3: TGTGCCAGCAGCACTACAGGGGGGCAGACTGAAGCTTTCTTT. This chain uses TRBV7-3 with TRBJ1-1; 8 nucleotides match TRBD1. V lost 5 bases and J lost 5; bases outside the gene matches: 7. CDR1 SGHTA and CDR2 FQGTGA come from the germline V gene. The CDR3 sequence is 14 residues long.

This clone has a count of ten or more. The chain carries TRBV19 and TRBJ1-1; no clear D gene. This CDR3 has 15 amino acids. Germline V CDR1 and CDR2: LNHDA, SQIVND (reference sequence). With 5 bases removed from V and 0 bases from J, the gap between germline ends came to 13 bases. CDR3 sequence: CASSVTGSLNTEAFF. CDR3 bases: TGTGCCAGTAGTGTCACCGGGTCCCTGAACACTGAAGCTTTCTTT.

This clone appeared once. This chain uses TRBV15 with TRBJ1-3; D is unclear. Germline CDR1 LNHNV, CDR2 YYDKDF (reference sequence). The CDR3 spans 17 residues. V lost 0 bases and J lost 2, with 14 bases in between. This CDR3 reads CATSRDLGVGTGNTIYF. The CDR3 nucleotides read TGTGCCACCAGCAGAGATCTCGGCGTCGGGACTGGAAACACCATATATTTT.

The V and J genes are TRBV6-4 and TRBJ2-1, with 9 bases aligning to TRBD2. The CDR3 spans 14 residues. The V and J ends lost 3 bases and 4 bases, in that order; junction bases with no gene match: 1. CDR1 and CDR2 (germline): MRHNA, SNTAGT. The CDR3 DNA follows: TGTGCCAGCAGTGAAGCGGGGGGATACAATGAGCAGTTCTTC. Amino acid sequence: CASSEAGGYNEQFF.

This rearrangement joins TRBV3-1 (or the pseudogene TRBV3-2) to TRBJ2-1; 11 nucleotides agree with TRBD1. This CDR3 comprises 14 residues. V was pared by 4 bases and J by 8 bases, with 4 bases of the junction left unmatched. The germline CDR1 and CDR2 sequences are LGHDT and YNNKEL (reference sequence). DNA for the CDR3: TGTGCCAGCAGCCGGACAGGGGGCGCGGATGAGCAGTTCTTC. It encodes CASSRTGGADEQFF.

This clone has just a few counts. The rearrangement joins TRBV7-2 to TRBJ2-7; 7 bases align to TRBD2. Germline CDR1 is SGHTA and CDR2 is FQGNSA. Losses at the gene ends were 5 bases for V and 7 bases for J; bases not matched to a gene: 14. The CDR3 totals 15 residues. The CDR3 spells CASSRQAGYAREQYF. In nucleotides, the CDR3 is TGTGCCAGCAGCCGCCAAGCGGGATACGCTAGGGAGCAGTACTTC.

This clone was counted between two and nine times. This chain links TRBV5-6 with TRBJ2-5; D remains unclear. The germline V gene has CDR1 SGHDT and CDR2 YYEEEE. There are 17 residues in the CDR3. V lost 2 bases and J lost 0, with 17 bases in between. For the CDR3, the DNA is TGTGCCAGCAGCTTCAAAACACAGTGGAACGACCAAGAGACCCAGTACTTC. Amino acids: CASSFKTQWNDQETQYF.

The chain employs TRBV5-6 and TRBJ1-4, with TRBD1 matching over 7 bases. CDR3 length: 15 residues. V shed 4 bases, J shed 8 bases, and the junction held 11 bases outside the gene matches. Germline V gives CDR1 SGHDT, CDR2 YYEEEE. CDR3 DNA: TGTGCCAGCAGCATAAGGACAGGATCGCTAGAAAAACTGTTTTTT. Protein: CASSIRTGSLEKLFF.

The chain uses TRBV7-2 and TRBJ2-2; 10 positions match TRBD2. J was trimmed by 4 bases and V by 10 bases; bases with no gene match: 12. Germline lookup yields CDR1 SGHTA and CDR2 FQGNSA. This CDR3 region has 16 residues. In nucleotides, the CDR3 is TGTGCCACCTCCCGCCGAAGCGGGGGGGCCACCGGGGAGCTGTTTTTT. Residues: CATSRRSGGATGELFF.

This clone was counted at least ten times. The rearrangement uses TRBV5-1 and TRBJ1-3; perhaps TRBD1 as D (6 bases). The CDR3 runs 15 residues. Trimming took off 0 bases at V and 8 bases at J, with 15 bases between the two ends. Per the germline V gene, CDR1 is SGHRS and CDR2 is YFSETQ. The CDR3 DNA follows: TGCGCCAGCAGCTTGGAATACAGGGATTGGGACACCATATATTTT. It specifies CASSLEYRDWDTIYF. Drawing the rest from reference TRBV5-1 and TRBJ1-3, the complete variable domain is KAGVTQTPRYLIKTRGQQVTLSCSPISGHRSVSWYQQTPGQGLQFLFEYFSETQRNKGNFPGRFSGRQFSNSRSEMNVSTLELGDSALYLCASSLEYRDWDTIYFGEGSWLTVV.

This clone showed up just a few times. This chain joins TRBV6-6 and TRBJ1-1; possible D gene TRBD1, 5 bases. The length of the CDR3 is 13 residues. Germline V lookup: CDR1 MNHNY, CDR2 SVGAGI (reference sequence). V dropped 2 bases and J dropped 3 bases, with 7 bases sitting between them. The CDR3 spells CASSYRDYTEAFF. CDR3 nucleotide sequence: TGTGCCAGCAGTTACAGGGACTACACTGAAGCTTTCTTT.

This clone has only one observation. V is TRBV7-6 and J is TRBJ2-2; tentative D call: TRBD1 (5 bases). Germline V CDR1 and CDR2: SGHVS, FNYEAQ. V was cut by 5 bases and J by 4 bases, with 11 bases left in between. This CDR3 contains 14 residues. CDR3: CASSPRQFTGELFF. The CDR3 bases are TGTGCCAGCAGCCCTAGACAGTTCACCGGGGAGCTGTTTTTT.

This chain joins TRBV15 and TRBJ1-1; D is possibly TRBD1 (5 bases). Germline V CDR1 and CDR2: LNHNV, YYDKDF (reference sequence). The CDR3 sequence is 13 residues long. V gave up 4 bases and J gave up 6 bases, with 12 bases separating them. DNA of the CDR3: TGTGCCACCAGCAATCGGGGGATCGCTGAAGCTTTCTTT. Translated, it gives CATSNRGIAEAFF. Complete variable domain (other parts from reference TRBV15 and TRBJ1-1): DAMVIQNPRYQVTQFGKPVTLSCSQTLNHNVMYWYQQKSSQAPKLLFHYYDKDFNNEADTPDNFQSRRPNTSFCFLDIRSPGLGDTAMYLCATSNRGIAEAFFGQGTRLTVV.